This T cell receptor (beta chain) was documented in a study of Graves' ophthalmopathy and Graves' hyperthyroidism. Overall study findings and caveats: Most thyroid clonotypes with frequency above 0.001 were detected in blood too.

TCR beta CDR3 regions were amplified from RNA transcripts. RT-PCR was first run with HTBI primers, then multiplex PCR in a second round. One entry per CDR3 protein results from TCRdb running MiXCR on the multiplex PCR reads. This sample has under 350,000 distinct CDR3 sequences, with 15% to 20% found just once. With regard to this clonotype: No antigen is known for it.

Deletions cut 7 bases from V and 1 base from J, with 19 bases between. Germline CDR1 is SNHLY and CDR2 is FYNNEI. The CDR3 contains 16 residues. Disease in donors with ophthalmopathy had moderate-to-severe activity, CAS ≥3, NOSPECS ≥4 and under 3 months' duration. Clinicians made diagnoses from clinical symptoms, serum thyroxine, TRAb, thyroid ultrasound and orbital computed tomography. The PBMC fraction was derived from over 9 ml of fresh peripheral blood. The sequenced sample was peripheral blood. This receptor was identified in an adult man with Graves' ophthalmopathy. V is TRBV2 and J is TRBJ2-5; possible D gene TRBD1, 5 bases. CDR3 sequence (DNA): TGTGCCAGCACTCCTCGAAGGGGCGTCCTCCAAGAGACCCAGTACTTC. Protein: CASTPRRGVLQETQYF.